The count of the clone carrying this T cell receptor beta chain is one. The record originates from a study of T cell responses to AZD1222 COVID-19 vaccine. Measured with immunoSEQ multiplex PCR; TCRdb has only the in-frame clones, and not every one. The sample carries over 45,000 clones, approximately 83% recorded once. Germline CDR1 and CDR2: SGHAT and FQNNGV. V was trimmed by 3 bases and J by 4 bases, leaving 9 bases between them. The CDR3 runs to 13 residues. The clonotype originates from an adult in good health. This chain uses TRBV11-2 with TRBJ1-1; no clear D gene. Here the sequenced sample was peripheral blood, taken on day 0 of AZD1222 vaccination. Here the CDR3 reads CASSFTRSTEAFF. The CDR3 nucleotides are TGTGCCAGCAGCTTTACCAGATCCACTGAAGCTTTCTTT.